The 9 T cell receptor beta chains in this list originate from one sample, sequenced in a study of blood T cells in healthy people across ages. It was with a sample-barcoded 5' primer and a J-beta primer mix that a second PCR of about 6 to 12 cycles was run. TCRdb reprocessed the 5' RACE reads via MiXCR and lists one record per CDR3 protein. The sample shows 2 million or so distinct CDR3 sequences, approximately 50% of them seen only once. The source material was blood. Receptors were obtained from a woman aged 40 to 50 in good health.

The chain employs TRBV11-2 and TRBJ1-4; D is undetermined. Germline CDR1 is SGHAT and CDR2 is FQNNGV. The V end lost 4 bases, the J end lost 5 bases, and 11 bases lay between the germline ends. This CDR3 is 14 amino acids long. The CDR3 DNA sequence: TGTGCCAGCAGCTCAGTCTCAAGGAATGAAAAACTGTTTTTT. Its translation: CASSSVSRNEKLFF.

The chain recombines TRBV15 with TRBJ2-5; D may be TRBD2 (5 bases). The J call may be faulty, since TRBJ2-7 better matches the DNA end. The germline CDR1 and CDR2 sequences are LNHNV and YYDKDF (reference sequence). This CDR3 has 14 residues. CDR3 DNA sequence: TGTGCCACCAGCAGTCCTCCACTAGGGAGCGAGCAGTACTTC. Amino acids: CATSSPPLGSEQYF.

This clonotype was recorded a few times. The V call is TRBV2, the J call TRBJ2-5; D is uncertain. Trimming took 6 bases from V and 2 from J, leaving 13 bases between them. Germline V gene data show CDR1 as SNHLY and CDR2 as FYNNEI. The CDR3 runs to 14 residues. CDR3 in amino acids: CASRRTGSQETQYF. CDR3 nucleotides: TGTGCCAGCAGACGTACCGGGTCTCAAGAGACCCAGTACTTC. Full variable domain (rest looked up from reference TRBV2 and TRBJ2-5): EPEVTQTPSHQVTQMGQEVILRCVPISNHLYFYWYRQILGQKVEFLVSFYNNEISEKSEIFDDQFSVERPDGSNFTLKIRSTKLEDSAMYFCASRRTGSQETQYFGPGTRLLVL.

In its sample, this clonotype was seen a few times. The gene calls are TRBV9 and TRBJ2-7; 11 positions match TRBD2. With 2 bases clipped from V and 6 bases from J, the junction kept 13 bases outside the gene matches. This CDR3 contains 17 residues. Per germline, CDR1 SGDLS and CDR2 YYNGEE. The CDR3 loop is CASSVDLSGGAISEQYF. CDR3 nucleotides: TGTGCCAGCAGCGTGGACCTTAGCGGGGGGGCCATCAGCGAGCAGTACTTC.

The gene calls are TRBV28 and TRBJ2-5, with 9 bases aligning to TRBD2. Germline V CDR1 and CDR2: MDHEN, SYDVKM. The CDR3 spans 14 residues. J gave up 7 bases and V 2 bases, and 5 bases lay outside the gene matches. As DNA, the CDR3 is TGTGCCAGCAGTTTAGGACTAGCGCATGGGACCCAGTACTTC. Its translation is CASSLGLAHGTQYF.

CDR3 in DNA: TGTGCCACCAGCAACGCAGAAACTTACAATGAGCAGTTCTTC. Protein product: CATSNAETYNEQFF. The V gene is TRBV15, the J gene TRBJ2-1; the D is unclear. The germline CDR1 and CDR2 sequences are LNHNV and YYDKDF (reference sequence). This CDR3 is 14 amino acids long. Deletions cut 4 bases from V and 4 bases from J, with 11 bases between.

The chain uses TRBV6-2 or TRBV6-3 and TRBJ2-1; 9 bases are a match to TRBD2. The CDR3 is 16 amino acids. The junction had 9 bases not matched to a gene; V was cut back by 4 bases and J by 5 bases. Germline V gene data show CDR1 as MNHEY and CDR2 as SVGEGT. This CDR3 reads CASSSFASGANNEQFF. CDR3 nucleotides: TGTGCCAGCAGTTCCTTTGCTAGCGGGGCCAACAATGAGCAGTTCTTC.

CDR3 residues: CASRSVQEINEQFF. The CDR3 DNA reads as TGCGCCAGCAGAAGTGTACAGGAGATTAATGAGCAGTTCTTC. The chain has TRBV5-1 and TRBJ2-1; TRBD1 might be the D (5 bases). Germline-derived CDR1 and CDR2 are SGHRS and YFSETQ. V was clipped by 5 bases and J by 7 bases, with 16 bases between them. The CDR3 spans 14 residues.

This chain joins TRBV3-1 and TRBJ2-7, with D possibly matching TRBD2 (5 bases). Trimming removed 5 bases at V and 4 bases at J, with 9 bases between. The CDR3 length is 12 residues. Germline V gives CDR1 LGHDT, CDR2 YNNKEL (reference sequence). The CDR3 reads CASSEGDYEQYF. CDR3 nucleotide sequence: TGTGCCAGCAGCGAGGGAGATTACGAGCAGTACTTC.